The 29 T cell receptor beta chains in this list originate from one sample, sequenced in a study of T cell clonotyping in hematopoietic cell transplantation (dated by TCRdb to the early 2020s). Library generation was performed with the immunoSEQ multiplex PCR assay. Sourced from immuneACCESS, this table was stored by TCRdb with only in-frame sequences that have V and J called. A share of the clones is absent; for the studies checked, an unresolved V gene accounts for under half, and the remainder has no known explanation. Here the sample has tens of thousands of clones; almost 97% occur a single time. The ten largest clones take up roughly 1.5% of the sample. The time point label, read with the paper, signifies: recipient sample about 28 days before transplant, after cytoreduction. The specimen comprised peripheral blood mononuclear cells, sampled before stem cell transplant. Receptor source: a woman in her fifties or sixties with acute myeloid leukemia. Some clones in this sample may be carry-over from other donors' samples.

V gene TRBV5-1 combines with J gene TRBJ1-1, with 11 bases aligning to TRBD1. The CDR3 runs to 14 residues. After removal of 0 bases from V and 12 bases from J, the junction contained 7 bases not matched to a gene. Germline V gene lookup returns CDR1 SGHRS and CDR2 YFSETQ. The CDR3 DNA reads as TGCGCCAGCAGCTTGGGTGGGACAGGGGGTTTGACTTTCTTT. Residues: CASSLGGTGGLTFF. Combining the CDR3 with reference TRBV5-1 and TRBJ1-1 gives the whole variable domain KAGVTQTPRYLIKTRGQQVTLSCSPISGHRSVSWYQQTPGQGLQFLFEYFSETQRNKGNFPGRFSGRQFSNSRSEMNVSTLELGDSALYLCASSLGGTGGLTFFGQGTRLTVV.

The CDR3 region is CASSRDRTNTEAFF. DNA for the CDR3: TGTGCCAGTAGCCGGGACAGAACAAACACTGAAGCTTTCTTT. This chain links TRBV19 with TRBJ1-1, with 7 bases identical to TRBD1. The CDR3 contains 14 residues. V trimming: 6 bases; J trimming: 2 bases; junction bases outside the gene matches: 6. Germline V CDR1 and CDR2: LNHDA, SQIVND (reference sequence).

V is TRBV5-1 and J is TRBJ1-6; D is possibly TRBD1 (5 bases). V was pared by 3 bases and J by 7 bases, with 17 bases between. Germline V CDR1 and CDR2: SGHRS, YFSETQ. This CDR3 spans 16 amino acids. The CDR3 region is CASSWGSWVENSPLHF. For the CDR3, the DNA is TGCGCCAGCAGCTGGGGCAGCTGGGTAGAGAATTCACCCCTCCACTTT.

V gene TRBV6-1 combines with J gene TRBJ1-1; TRBD1 matches 11 bases. CDR3 length: 14 residues. Looked up from germline, CDR1 is MNHNS and CDR2 is SASEGT. The ends lost 7 bases at V and 4 bases at J; junction bases unmatched: 5. The CDR3, as DNA: TGTGCCAGCATTCAGGACAGGGGGCGCACTGAAGCTTTCTTT. It specifies CASIQDRGRTEAFF.

CDR3 coding DNA: TGTGCCAGCAGGGGACAGGGGGAAAATTCACCCCTCCACTTT. Protein: CASRGQGENSPLHF. The rearrangement joins TRBV2 to TRBJ1-6; TRBD1 matches 11 bases. The ends lost 6 bases at V and 7 bases at J; junction bases unmatched: 2. The CDR3 is made up of 14 amino acids. From germline, CDR1 is SNHLY and CDR2 FYNNEI.

The CDR3: CASSIPNTDTQYF. CDR3 sequence (DNA): TGTGCCAGCAGCATACCAAACACAGATACGCAGTATTTT. The chain carries TRBV28 and TRBJ2-3; D call uncertain. The CDR3 extends over 13 amino acids. From germline, CDR1 is MDHEN and CDR2 SYDVKM. Trimming removed 6 bases from V and 2 bases from J, with 9 bases in between.

The V gene is TRBV4-1, the J gene TRBJ1-3; D not resolved. The CDR3 runs to 16 residues. Trimming left V 1 base short and J 0 bases short, with 10 bases between. Germline V gene sequence: CDR1 MGHRA, CDR2 YSYEKL. This CDR3 is CASSQVVVLSGNTIYF. CDR3 sequence (DNA): TGCGCCAGCAGCCAAGTTGTGGTCCTCTCTGGAAACACCATATATTTT.

This chain links TRBV30 with TRBJ1-6; TRBD1 matches 7 bases. This CDR3 is built from 13 residues. CDR1 GTSNPN and CDR2 SVGIG come from the germline V gene (reference sequence). J lost 7 bases, V lost 3 bases, and 3 bases had no gene match. The CDR3 bases are TGTGCCTGGAGCGACAGGGCCAATTCACCCCTCCACTTT. Protein: CAWSDRANSPLHF.

The chain carries TRBV6-5 and TRBJ1-5; D is perhaps TRBD1 (5 bases). CDR1 and CDR2 from the germline V gene are MNHEY and SVGAGI. V lost 2 bases to trimming and J lost 6 bases, with 8 bases between them. The CDR3 length is 13 residues. CDR3: CASSYGGGQPQHF. The DNA for the CDR3 is TGTGCCAGCAGTTACGGGGGAGGTCAGCCCCAGCATTTT.

The table lists this clone with a count of one. The rearrangement joins TRBV19 to TRBJ1-5; maybe TRBD1 (5 bases). V was trimmed by 6 bases and J by 3 bases, leaving 18 bases between them. The germline CDR1 and CDR2 sequences are LNHDA and SQIVND (reference sequence). The CDR3 is 16 amino acids. The CDR3 DNA sequence: TGTGCCAGTAGCAAACAGCGGGACGCCGTCAATCAGCCCCAGCATTTT. Encoded protein: CASSKQRDAVNQPQHF.

The rearrangement uses TRBV15 and TRBJ1-2; unclear D gene. The CDR3 has 17 amino acids. Looked up from germline, CDR1 is LNHNV and CDR2 is YYDKDF (reference sequence). V was cut by 5 bases and J by 5 bases, with 24 bases left in between. CDR3 residues: CATSPGGSGYSSYGYTF. Written as DNA, the CDR3 is TGTGCCACCAGCCCGGGTGGGTCGGGTTATTCGAGTTATGGCTACACCTTC.

The chain joins TRBV12-5 to TRBJ1-5; 8 bases line up with TRBD1. The CDR3 runs 17 residues. V dropped 6 bases and J dropped 5; count of bases not matched to a gene: 15. Germline V lookup: CDR1 LGHNT, CDR2 FRNRAP. The CDR3 loop reads CASGFSQGALPDQPQHF. CDR3 sequence (DNA): TGTGCTAGTGGCTTCTCCCAGGGGGCGCTTCCCGATCAGCCCCAGCATTTT.

CDR3 in amino acids: CASSLGLAGLDEQFF. The CDR3 DNA sequence: TGCGCCAGCAGCTTGGGACTAGCGGGACTCGATGAGCAGTTCTTC. The chain joins TRBV5-1 to TRBJ2-1, with TRBD2 matching over 11 bases. The J segment lost 8 bases and the V segment lost 0 bases, leaving 4 bases of the junction unmatched. Germline lookup yields CDR1 SGHRS and CDR2 YFSETQ. This CDR3 has 15 amino acids.

This chain uses TRBV6-6 with TRBJ1-2; D remains ambiguous. There are 10 residues in the CDR3. The V gene lost 4 bases and the J gene lost 6 bases, with 3 bases spanning the gap. Looked up from germline, CDR1 is MNHNY and CDR2 is SVGAGI (reference sequence). CDR3 nucleotides: TGTGCCAGCAGTTTTAATGGCTACACCTTC. It translates to CASSFNGYTF.

This clone was observed once. The limits of the CDR3 on the DNA are not certain, so only TCRdb's listed CDR3 is given. V is TRBV19 and J is TRBJ2-2; the table gives TRBD1 as D, unverified against the DNA. The CDR3 is 17 residues long, ends included. Germline V gene sequence: CDR1 LNHDA, CDR2 SQIVND (reference sequence). The CDR3 spells CASTSGQGRGKAGELFF.

The gene calls are TRBV6-5 and TRBJ2-3, with D perhaps TRBD2 (6 bases). V dropped 4 bases and J dropped 0 bases, with 8 bases sitting between them. Germline V gives CDR1 MNHEY, CDR2 SVGAGI. The CDR3 is 14 amino acids. CDR3 residues: CASSSRGSTDTQYF. CDR3 nucleotide sequence: TGTGCCAGCAGTTCCCGGGGGAGCACAGATACGCAGTATTTT.

The V call is TRBV2, the J call TRBJ1-1; 7 bases are shared with TRBD1. The ends lost 4 bases at V and 10 bases at J; junction bases unmatched: 12. Germline loops: CDR1 SNHLY, CDR2 FYNNEI. CDR3 length equals 14 residues. CDR3 protein: CASSAYGQASRAFF. The CDR3, as DNA: TGTGCCAGCAGTGCATACGGACAGGCATCTCGAGCTTTCTTT.

V gene TRBV2 combines with J gene TRBJ2-3; D not resolved. This CDR3 spans 12 amino acids. V lost 6 bases to trimming and J lost 4 bases, with 8 bases between them. CDR1 and CDR2 (germline): SNHLY, FYNNEI. Here the CDR3 DNA reads TGTGCCAGCAGCGTTAAGGCAGATACGCAGTATTTT. This codes for CASSVKADTQYF.

This clone appeared a single time. This chain joins TRBV29-1 and TRBJ1-2, with D possibly TRBD1 on 6 matching bases. The CDR3 covers 15 residues. Germline V gene data show CDR1 as SQVTM and CDR2 as ANQGSEA. Trimming shortened V by 7 bases and J by 0 bases, and 18 bases separated the two germline ends. The CDR3 nucleotides read TGCAGCGGAGGCGGACAGCTGCCAGCTAACTATGGCTACACCTTC. Translation: CSGGGQLPANYGYTF.

The chain recombines TRBV19 with TRBJ1-1; tentatively, D is TRBD1 (5 bases). V lost 4 bases to trimming and J lost 3 bases, with 15 bases between them. The germline V gene encodes CDR1 LNHDA and CDR2 SQIVND (reference sequence). The CDR3 has 15 amino acids. CDR3 residues: CASSRFRGPDTEAFF. In nucleotides, the CDR3 is TGTGCCAGTAGTAGGTTTCGGGGCCCGGACACTGAAGCTTTCTTT. Full variable domain (remainder filled in from reference TRBV19 and TRBJ1-1): DGGITQSPKYLFRKEGQNVTLSCEQNLNHDAMYWYRQDPGQGLRLIYYSQIVNDFQKGDIAEGYSVSREKKESFPLTVTSAQKNPTAFYLCASSRFRGPDTEAFFGQGTRLTVV.

The chain uses TRBV28 and TRBJ1-1; TRBD1 is a possible D gene (5 bases). V dropped 5 bases and J dropped 4 bases, with 11 bases sitting between them. CDR3 length: 13 amino acids. Germline V CDR1 and CDR2: MDHEN, SYDVKM. The CDR3 bases are TGTGCCAGCAGTCCCCAGGGAACCACTGAAGCTTTCTTT. Protein product: CASSPQGTTEAFF. Complete variable domain (other parts from reference TRBV28 and TRBJ1-1): DVKVTQSSRYLVKRTGEKVFLECVQDMDHENMFWYRQDPGLGLRLIYFSYDVKMKEKGDIPEGYSVSREKKERFSLILESASTNQTSMYLCASSPQGTTEAFFGQGTRLTVV.

The V gene is TRBV11-3, the J gene TRBJ2-2; 11 nucleotides line up with TRBD1. The CDR3 has 14 amino acids. Germline V CDR1 and CDR2: SGHNT, YENEEA. Trimming removed 5 bases from V and 6 bases from J; junction bases left unmatched: 2. CDR3 residues: CASSLGQGAGELFF. The CDR3 nucleotides read TGTGCCAGCAGCCTGGGACAGGGGGCCGGGGAGCTGTTTTTT.

The chain joins TRBV2 to TRBJ2-7; D is unclear. Germline-derived CDR1 and CDR2 are SNHLY and FYNNEI. V was clipped by 3 bases and J by 2 bases, with 17 bases between them. CDR3 size: 16 residues. The CDR3 nucleotides are TGTGCCAGCAGTGATCTTTTCGTTCGGCAGACCTACGAGCAGTACTTC. Its protein is CASSDLFVRQTYEQYF. Complete variable domain (other parts from reference TRBV2 and TRBJ2-7): EPEVTQTPSHQVTQMGQEVILRCVPISNHLYFYWYRQILGQKVEFLVSFYNNEISEKSEIFDDQFSVERPDGSNFTLKIRSTKLEDSAMYFCASSDLFVRQTYEQYFGPGTRLTVT.

The chain uses TRBV28 and TRBJ2-7, with 10 bases identical to TRBD2. The V gene's germline CDR1 is MDHEN and CDR2 SYDVKM. The V segment lost 2 bases and the J segment 2 bases; nucleotides outside the gene matches: 3. This CDR3 spans 15 amino acids. The DNA for the CDR3 is TGTGCCAGCAGTTTAAGCCTAGCGGGAGCCTACGAGCAGTACTTC. It encodes CASSLSLAGAYEQYF.

J is TRBJ2-1 and V is TRBV15, with D possibly being TRBD2 (6 bases). V shed 1 base and J shed 6 bases, with 10 bases lying between them. From germline, CDR1 is LNHNV and CDR2 YYDKDF (reference sequence). This CDR3 spans 14 amino acids. CDR3 loop: CATSRGVGGNEQFF. The DNA of the CDR3 is TGTGCCACCAGCAGAGGGGTGGGAGGCAATGAGCAGTTCTTC.

The V and J genes are TRBV27 and TRBJ1-6; D is unclear. The CDR3 extends over 16 amino acids. Germline CDR1 is MNHEY and CDR2 is SMNVEV (reference sequence). V was pared by 5 bases and J by 2 bases, with 13 bases between. CDR3 bases: TGTGCCAGCAGTCCCCGAGTGAGGGCCTATAATTCACCCCTCCACTTT. It yields the protein CASSPRVRAYNSPLHF.

V gene TRBV7-2 combines with J gene TRBJ1-5, with a weak D call TRBD1 (6 bases). Trimming left V 1 base short and J 6 bases short, with 13 bases between. The CDR3 runs to 15 residues. The germline CDR1 and CDR2 sequences are SGHTA and FQGNSA. CDR3 amino acids: CASSLVQGSFQPQHF. The CDR3 DNA follows: TGTGCCAGCAGCTTAGTTCAGGGGTCGTTTCAGCCCCAGCATTTT.

CDR3 nucleotides: TGTGCCATCAGTGAGCGGCAGGACGAATACAATGAGCAGTTCTTC. This translates into CAISERQDEYNEQFF. V usage is TRBV10-3 and J usage is TRBJ2-1; D is uncertain. Germline CDR1 reads ENHRY; CDR2 reads SYGVKD. This CDR3 is built from 15 residues. Trimming cost V 2 bases and J 4 bases, with 12 bases left between them.

This clone was recorded only once. V is TRBV20-1 and J is TRBJ2-3; D uncertain. V was clipped by 4 bases and J by 6 bases, with 8 bases between them. CDR1 and CDR2 (germline): DFQATT, SNEGSKA (reference sequence). This CDR3 contains 11 residues. The CDR3 sequence: CSATGVDTQYF. CDR3 sequence (DNA): TGCAGTGCTACAGGAGTTGATACGCAGTATTTT.